The T cell receptor beta chain described here comes from a study of T cell responses to AZD1222 COVID-19 vaccine (dated by TCRdb to the early 2020s). With respect to the entire study: Because spike-specific TCR depth and breadth did not differ between the two schedules, AZD1222 recipients who got a second dose at roughly 4 weeks were pooled with those who got a second dose at roughly 12 weeks. TCR sequencing covered roughly 230 trial participants: approximately 200 given two doses of AZD1222 and around 26 given two doses of MenACWY control vaccine. Trial participants were enrolled into age subgroups of 18-55, 56-69 and 70-plus years, which contained around 150, 29 and 61 TCR-sequenced participants, respectively.

Sample time point, as interpreted from the label and publication: baseline before first vaccination. Vaccinee samples were obtained from the UK trials COV001 and COV002, which included a single-blind randomized controlled phase 2/3 trial of AZD1222 (ChAdOx1 nCoV-19) in healthy adults. Trial participant PBMC samples were collected at day 0 and day 28 after the second dose for TCRbeta chain sequencing. The germline V gene yields SNHLY for CDR1 and FYNNEI for CDR2. Compared with germline, V lacks 7 bases and J lacks 3 bases; bases without a gene match: 6. Reading from cysteine to phenylalanine, the CDR3 counts 15 amino acids. Kept here is only the CDR3 DNA, which spans 45 bases and is read in frame from base 1. Here is what the overall study found, with its caveats: In the small 56-69-year group, the increase in depth fell short of significance, most likely because of low power. Nearly half of unique spike-specific TCRs reportedly recognized epitopes outside regions mutated in the B.1.351 and B.1.1.7 variants. Conclusions about previously exposed vaccinees were limited because only six or seven AZD1222 recipients were SARS-CoV-2 seropositive at baseline. The vaccine-associated CD4 TCRs covered the entire spike protein, and the dominant responses fell in regions 160-218 and 743-854. After two AZD1222 doses, both the breadth and the depth of spike-specific TCRs were significantly higher than at day 0 and than in MenACWY recipients. No day 14 peak-response samples were available, so repertoires were characterized only after the peak T cell response. Participants were mostly white British, with more females than males. The authors suggested clonal diversity may have been underestimated.

The CDR3 regions of human TCRbeta chains were subjected to immunosequencing. Per the authors' processing: TCRs in the repertoires were matched against a reference library of SARS-CoV-2-specific TCRs that had been generated with the MIRA antigen-specificity platform. Breadth was defined as the fraction of unique TCRs that were SARS-CoV-2-associated, and depth was defined as the fraction of total T cells that were SARS-CoV-2-associated. Each spike-specific TCR was assigned to its reactive spike region and to a CD4 or CD8 class using the MIRA data. Log10-transformed breadth and depth values were compared by one-way ANOVA with Sidak's multiple comparisons tests. In TCRdb, the immuneACCESS table is reduced to in-frame sequences with V and J assigned. These tables do not hold every clone; where another copy was compared, an unresolved V gene accounts for under half, and the others remain unexplained. The V and J calls and the clone size are those of that table, but D and trimming were determined from the DNA. The sample table lists 55,000 to 70,000 clones, 80% to 85% of them with a count of one. In total, the top ten clones hold roughly an eighth of the sample.

On this clone itself: Its specific antigen is unknown. The record has no base qualities; no much larger clone is one base away.

The receptor was isolated from an adult in good health. This specimen consisted of peripheral blood, obtained on day 0 of AZD1222 vaccination. The sequence is built from TRBV2 and TRBJ2-1, with 10 bases in between that match TRBD2. CDR3 loop: CASNNGLADYNEQFF. The bases read TGTGCCAGCAACAACGGACTAGCGGACTACAATGAGCAGTTCTTC.